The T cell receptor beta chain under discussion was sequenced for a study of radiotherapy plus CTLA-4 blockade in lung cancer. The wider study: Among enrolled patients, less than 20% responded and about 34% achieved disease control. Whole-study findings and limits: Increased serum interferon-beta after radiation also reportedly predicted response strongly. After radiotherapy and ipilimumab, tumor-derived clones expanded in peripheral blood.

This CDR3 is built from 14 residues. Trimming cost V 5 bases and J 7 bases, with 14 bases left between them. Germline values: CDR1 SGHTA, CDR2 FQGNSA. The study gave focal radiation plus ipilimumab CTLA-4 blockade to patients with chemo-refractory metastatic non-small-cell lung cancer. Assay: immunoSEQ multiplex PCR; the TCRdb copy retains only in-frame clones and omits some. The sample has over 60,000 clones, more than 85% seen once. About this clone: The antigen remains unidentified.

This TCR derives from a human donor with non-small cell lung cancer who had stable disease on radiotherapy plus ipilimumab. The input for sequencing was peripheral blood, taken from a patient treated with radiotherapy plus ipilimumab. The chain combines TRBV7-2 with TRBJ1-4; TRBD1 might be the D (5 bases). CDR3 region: CASSPGGKIEKLFF. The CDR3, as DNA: TGTGCCAGCAGCCCCGGGGGGAAGATTGAAAAACTGTTTTTT.